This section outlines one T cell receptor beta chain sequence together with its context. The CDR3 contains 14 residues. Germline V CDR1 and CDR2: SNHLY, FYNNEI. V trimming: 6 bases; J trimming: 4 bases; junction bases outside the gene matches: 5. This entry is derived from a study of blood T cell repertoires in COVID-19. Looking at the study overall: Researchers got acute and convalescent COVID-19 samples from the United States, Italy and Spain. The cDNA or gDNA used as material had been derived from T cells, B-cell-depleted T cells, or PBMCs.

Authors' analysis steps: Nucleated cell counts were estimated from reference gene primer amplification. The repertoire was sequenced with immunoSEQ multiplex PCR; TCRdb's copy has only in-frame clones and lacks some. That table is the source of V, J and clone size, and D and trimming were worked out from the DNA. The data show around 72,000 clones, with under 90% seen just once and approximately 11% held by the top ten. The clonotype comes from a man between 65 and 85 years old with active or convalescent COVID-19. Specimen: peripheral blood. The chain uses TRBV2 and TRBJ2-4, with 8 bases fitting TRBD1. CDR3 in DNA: TGTGCCAGCAGGGGGACAGGCGAAAAAAACATTCAGTACTTC. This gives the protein CASRGTGEKNIQYF.